These 30 T cell receptor beta chains share one sample of origin, sequenced in a study of blood T cell repertoires in COVID-19. The table came from immunoSEQ multiplex PCR; TCRdb's copy has only in-frame clones and leaves some out. The sample lists roughly 98,000 clones; roughly 77% were seen once. Sequences were obtained from peripheral blood. The receptors here all came from a human donor in a cohort sampled during active COVID-19.

The V and J genes are TRBV3-1 (or the pseudogene TRBV3-2) and TRBJ1-3, with 7 bases fitting TRBD1. There are 15 residues in the CDR3. The V gene end was trimmed by 4 bases and the J gene end by 0 bases; junction bases not matched to a gene: 3. Germline-derived CDR1 and CDR2 are LGHDT and YNNKEL (reference sequence). CDR3 protein: CASSLGTASGNTIYF. CDR3 DNA: TGTGCCAGCAGCCTGGGGACAGCCTCTGGAAACACCATATATTTT.

The chain has TRBV7-9 and TRBJ1-1; TRBD1 might be the D (6 bases). The CDR3 has 14 residues. Germline lookup yields CDR1 SEHNR and CDR2 FQNEAQ (reference sequence). Trimming cost V 5 bases and J 1 base, with 11 bases left between them. CDR3 sequence (DNA): TGTGCCAGCAGCATCACAGGGAGGAACACTGAAGCTTTCTTT. It translates to CASSITGRNTEAFF.

The chain joins TRBV15 to TRBJ2-4, with 7 bases aligning to TRBD2. The trim removed 0 bases at V and 8 bases at J, leaving 10 bases unmatched. This CDR3 comprises 16 residues. Germline V CDR1 and CDR2: LNHNV, YYDKDF (reference sequence). The CDR3 nucleotides are TGTGCCACCAGCAGAGATGGGGGGGGGTCCGGGTACATTCAGTACTTC. Protein product: CATSRDGGGSGYIQYF. The entire variable domain, with the rest obtained from reference TRBV15 and TRBJ2-4, is as follows: DAMVIQNPRYQVTQFGKPVTLSCSQTLNHNVMYWYQQKSSQAPKLLFHYYDKDFNNEADTPDNFQSRRPNTSFCFLDIRSPGLGDTAMYLCATSRDGGGSGYIQYFGAGTRLSVL.

This clone was counted a few times. J is TRBJ2-4 and V is TRBV2; TRBD2 aligns across 10 bases. V dropped 10 bases and J dropped 15; count of bases not matched to a gene: 9. Germline CDR1 SNHLY, CDR2 FYNNEI. CDR3 length: 11 amino acids. The CDR3 coding sequence is TGTGCCAAAAAAGGGACTAGCGCTATGTACTTC. This sequence encodes CAKKGTSAMYF.

This clone was observed a single time. The gene calls are TRBV29-1 and TRBJ1-1; D unclear. The length of the CDR3 is 13 residues. The V end lost 1 base, the J end lost 7 bases, and 13 bases lay between the germline ends. Germline assignment: CDR1 SQVTM and CDR2 ANQGSEA. The CDR3 sequence: CSVEVLRGGEAFF. DNA of the CDR3: TGCAGCGTTGAAGTGCTCAGAGGCGGTGAAGCTTTCTTT.

V is TRBV18 and J is TRBJ1-1; a possible D gene is TRBD1 (5 bases). This CDR3 has 13 amino acids. The germline V and J ends were trimmed by 5 bases and 3 bases, with 10 bases remaining between them. The germline CDR1 and CDR2 sequences are KGHSH and LQKENI. The CDR3 protein is CASSTVRDTEAFF. CDR3 coding DNA: TGTGCCAGCTCAACGGTCAGGGACACTGAAGCTTTCTTT.

V and J are TRBV5-1 and TRBJ2-3; D might be TRBD2 (5 bases). Trimming took 4 bases from V and 2 from J, leaving 14 bases between them. The germline CDR1 and CDR2 sequences are SGHRS and YFSETQ. This CDR3 region has 15 residues. CDR3 residues: CASSPIGLDTDTQYF. CDR3 sequence (DNA): TGCGCCAGCAGCCCCATTGGACTTGACACAGATACGCAGTATTTT.

A word on this clone: Other DNA sequences of this sample code for an identical CDR3. V is TRBV11-2 and J is TRBJ1-4; D unclear. The CDR3 totals 13 residues. Per germline, CDR1 SGHAT and CDR2 FQNNGV. V was shortened by 6 bases and J by 4 bases, with 9 bases between the two germline ends. This chain's CDR3 is CASSFGLNEKLFF. CDR3 nucleotides: TGTGCCAGCAGTTTTGGGCTTAATGAAAAACTGTTTTTT.

V gene TRBV14 combines with J gene TRBJ2-7; D perhaps matches TRBD2 (5 bases). Germline lookup yields CDR1 SGHDN and CDR2 FVKESK. V lost 4 bases to trimming and J lost 9 bases, with 22 bases between them. CDR3 size: 15 residues. CDR3 sequence: CASSPLEGGYGGQYF. CDR3 in DNA: TGTGCCAGCAGCCCCCTTGAGGGCGGCTATGGAGGGCAGTACTTC.

The V call is TRBV5-1, the J call TRBJ1-1; 10 bases align to TRBD1. Germline loops: CDR1 SGHRS, CDR2 YFSETQ. The V and J ends lost 6 bases and 4 bases, in that order; junction bases with no gene match: 15. The CDR3 is made up of 17 amino acids. For the CDR3, the DNA is TGCGCCAGCAACTGGGGGACAGGGGATGTTTCAGTCACTGAAGCTTTCTTT. Protein: CASNWGTGDVSVTEAFF.

This clone was seen only a few times. The V call is TRBV7-3, the J call TRBJ1-1; D not resolved. Trimming removed 1 base at V and 3 bases at J, with 9 bases between. The CDR3 is 14 amino acids. Germline V gene lookup returns CDR1 SGHTA and CDR2 FQGTGA. Written as DNA, the CDR3 is TGTGCCAGCAGCTTAAGGGCAGAAGACACTGAAGCTTTCTTT. Its protein product is CASSLRAEDTEAFF.

The J gene is TRBJ1-6, the V gene TRBV4-3; D is possibly TRBD1 (5 bases). V lost 0 bases, J lost 4 bases, and 16 bases lay in between. The CDR3 loop spans 18 amino acids. Germline V lookup: CDR1 LGHNA, CDR2 YSLEER. As DNA, the CDR3 is TGCGCCAGCAGCCAAGATTTAGGAGACAGAGTTTATAATTCACCCCTCCACTTT. Protein sequence: CASSQDLGDRVYNSPLHF.

The J gene is TRBJ2-7, the V gene TRBV6-6; tentative D call: TRBD2 (6 bases). This CDR3 has 15 residues. Germline values: CDR1 MNHNY, CDR2 SVGAGI (reference sequence). V lost 1 base, J lost 2 bases, and 12 bases lay in between. The CDR3 loop reads CASSYLGGETYEQYF. The CDR3 DNA sequence: TGTGCCAGCAGTTACTTGGGCGGGGAGACCTACGAGCAGTACTTC.

The chain couples TRBV11-2 to TRBJ2-2; TRBD1 agrees at 7 bases. The CDR3 consists of 15 residues. Looked up from germline, CDR1 is SGHAT and CDR2 is FQNNGV. V lost 5 bases, J lost 9 bases, and 12 bases stayed unmatched. The CDR3 here is CASSREDRVVRELFF. As DNA, the CDR3 is TGTGCCAGCAGCCGAGAAGACAGGGTGGTGAGGGAGCTGTTTTTT.

This sequence joins TRBV9 and TRBJ1-3; D is uncertain. Between the trimmed V and J ends, which lost 0 bases and 2 bases, there was a span of 12 bases. Germline V gene sequence: CDR1 SGDLS, CDR2 YYNGEE. The CDR3 contains 16 residues. The CDR3 loop reads CASSVGRSGAGNTIYF. CDR3 DNA sequence: TGTGCCAGCAGCGTAGGTCGGTCCGGAGCTGGAAACACCATATATTTT.

The chain combines TRBV4-1 with TRBJ1-6; 7 bases map to TRBD1. Per the germline V gene, CDR1 is MGHRA and CDR2 is YSYEKL. Trimming removed 4 bases from V and 8 bases from J; junction bases left unmatched: 11. The CDR3 spans 16 residues. Written as DNA, the CDR3 is TGCGCCAGCAGCCCTTCCAACAGGGGAACTCATTCACCCCTCCACTTT. Encoded protein: CASSPSNRGTHSPLHF.

This chain links TRBV5-8 with TRBJ2-3; 9 nucleotides agree with TRBD1. Unmatched junction bases numbered 7, after V lost 4 bases and J lost 4 bases. Germline values: CDR1 SGHTS, CDR2 YDEGEE. The CDR3 is 15 amino acids. CDR3 sequence (DNA): TGTGCCAGCAGCCGCGGGACAGGGTCGGCAGATACGCAGTATTTT. Protein product: CASSRGTGSADTQYF. The full variable domain, in which reference TRBV5-8 and TRBJ2-3 provide the parts outside the CDR3, is EAGVTQSPTHLIKTRGQQATLRCSPISGHTSVYWYQQALGLGLQFLLWYDEGEERNRGNFPPRFSGRQFPNYSSELNVNALELEDSALYLCASSRGTGSADTQYFGPGTRLTVL.

The V and J genes are TRBV7-2 and TRBJ2-1; weak D call: TRBD1 (5 bases). V lost 6 bases and J lost 7, with 13 bases in between. Looked up from germline, CDR1 is SGHTA and CDR2 is FQGNSA. The CDR3 consists of 13 residues. The CDR3 protein is CASRFREINEQFF. The CDR3 DNA follows: TGTGCCAGCAGATTCAGGGAAATAAATGAGCAGTTCTTC.

Only one count was recorded for this clone. The rearrangement joins TRBV6-5 to TRBJ2-5, with 9 nucleotides matching TRBD1. V was pared by 6 bases and J by 4 bases, with 9 bases of the junction left unmatched. This CDR3 is built from 15 residues. Germline V gene lookup returns CDR1 MNHEY and CDR2 SVGAGI. The CDR3 sequence: CASSYGTGRVETQYF. The CDR3 DNA reads as TGTGCCAGCAGCTATGGGACAGGGAGGGTAGAGACCCAGTACTTC.

The V gene is TRBV4-3, the J gene TRBJ1-3, with TRBD1 matching 7 bases. This CDR3 spans 15 amino acids. With V trimmed by 0 bases and J by 4 bases, 3 bases remained unmatched. CDR1 is LGHNA and CDR2 is YSLEER in the germline V gene. DNA of the CDR3: TGCGCCAGCAGCCAAGATGGGACAGAGGGAAACACCATATATTTT. It yields the protein CASSQDGTEGNTIYF.

V is TRBV19 and J is TRBJ1-2, with D perhaps matching TRBD1 (6 bases). Trimming cost V 5 bases and J 2 bases, with 18 bases left between them. Germline lookup yields CDR1 LNHDA and CDR2 SQIVND (reference sequence). The CDR3 loop spans 16 amino acids. CDR3 residues: CASSRSRLGQNYGYTF. The CDR3 DNA follows: TGTGCCAGTAGTCGTAGCCGTCTAGGACAGAACTATGGCTACACCTTC.

This chain links TRBV6-5 with TRBJ1-6; D gene unclear. Trimming pared 3 bases from V and 6 bases from J, leaving 15 bases between. CDR1 is MNHEY and CDR2 is SVGAGI in the germline V gene. This CDR3 has 16 amino acids. As DNA, the CDR3 is TGTGCCAGCAGTTATGGGAGGGAGAGGCTTAATTCACCCCTCCACTTT. It yields the protein CASSYGRERLNSPLHF.

The V call is TRBV20-1, the J call TRBJ2-3, with 8 nucleotides matching TRBD1. CDR3 length equals 14 residues. The V gene end was trimmed by 5 bases and the J gene end by 0 bases; junction bases not matched to a gene: 4. The germline V gene encodes CDR1 DFQATT and CDR2 SNEGSKA (reference sequence). The CDR3 DNA follows: TGCAGTGCTCGTGGGACAGGAAGCACAGATACGCAGTATTTT. Protein sequence: CSARGTGSTDTQYF.

J is TRBJ2-7 and V is TRBV11-2; 9 bases agree with TRBD1. V was clipped by 3 bases and J by 3 bases; unmatched bases: 3. CDR3 length: 14 residues. In germline, CDR1 is SGHAT, CDR2 FQNNGV. The DNA of the CDR3 is TGTGCCAGCAGCTTCCGGGACAGGGACTACGAGCAGTACTTC. As protein: CASSFRDRDYEQYF.

V gene TRBV7-9 combines with J gene TRBJ1-3; no clear D. The ends were cut back, 1 base at V and 4 bases at J, with 11 bases in the middle. This CDR3 region has 15 residues. In germline, CDR1 is SEHNR, CDR2 FQNEAQ (reference sequence). The CDR3 loop is CASSLVGVTGNTIYF. CDR3 DNA: TGTGCCAGCAGCTTAGTCGGGGTAACCGGAAACACCATATATTTT.

The chain employs TRBV28 and TRBJ1-5, with 7 positions matching TRBD1. Germline CDR1 is MDHEN and CDR2 is SYDVKM. After removal of 2 bases from V and 7 bases from J, the junction contained 8 bases not matched to a gene. The CDR3 has 15 residues. CDR3 in DNA: TGTGCCAGCAGTTTACTTACAGGGGTGAACCAGCCCCAGCATTTT. Amino acids: CASSLLTGVNQPQHF.

Only one count was recorded for this clone. The CDR3 nucleotides are TGCAGCGTTCTGGACAGACAGCTGACAGATACGCAGTATTTT. As protein: CSVLDRQLTDTQYF. This rearrangement joins TRBV29-1 to TRBJ2-3; D possibly corresponds to TRBD1 (6 bases). The germline gives CDR1 SQVTM, CDR2 ANQGSEA. The V gene lost 5 bases and the J gene lost 3 bases, with 15 bases spanning the gap. The CDR3 is 14 residues long.

The chain joins TRBV23-1 to TRBJ2-7; 11 bases are a match to TRBD1. TRBV23-1 is an open reading frame whose function is uncertain. CDR3 length: 14 amino acids. V trimming: 2 bases; J trimming: 3 bases; junction bases outside the gene matches: 0. The CDR3 region has the DNA TGCGCCAGCAGTCAAGGGACAGGGGGCTACGAGCAGTACTTC. Translated, it gives CASSQGTGGYEQYF.

This clone was found a few times. This chain links TRBV27 with TRBJ1-2, with D unclear. V was clipped by 3 bases and J by 5 bases, with 13 bases between them. Germline CDR1 and CDR2: MNHEY and SMNVEV (reference sequence). There are 14 residues in the CDR3. The CDR3, as DNA: TGTGCCAGCAGTTTTGAACCGAGCATTTATGGCTACACCTTC. Translating it yields CASSFEPSIYGYTF.

The rearrangement links TRBV7-2 to TRBJ2-5, with 9 bases matching TRBD2. The trim removed 1 base at V and 0 bases at J, leaving 9 bases unmatched. The CDR3 contains 18 residues. CDR1 is SGHTA and CDR2 is FQGNSA in the germline V gene. The CDR3 sequence: CASSLEAPLAGYQETQYF. In nucleotides, the CDR3 is TGTGCCAGCAGCTTAGAAGCCCCCCTAGCGGGATACCAAGAGACCCAGTACTTC. Variable domain in full (rest from reference TRBV7-2 and TRBJ2-5): GAGVSQSPSNKVTEKGKDVELRCDPISGHTALYWYRQSLGQGLEFLIYFQGNSAPDKSGLPSDRFSAERTGGSVSTLTIQRTQQEDSAVYLCASSLEAPLAGYQETQYFGPGTRLLVL.